The rows below give T cell receptor beta chains drawn from one sample of a study of blood T cell repertoires in COVID-19. Clones were sequenced by immunoSEQ multiplex PCR, and TCRdb holds only the in-frame ones, with some missing. The sample holds 200,000 to 300,000 clones, about 87% seen once. Sequencing was performed on peripheral blood. The receptors here all came from a woman in her forties with acute or convalescent COVID-19. The CDR3 runs from the conserved cysteine through the conserved F or W. The order of the fields is D gene, J gene, V gene, clone size, CDR3 DNA, CDR3 protein. The D gene is left open where the match is weak. Not all rows give a size; the values are once, few, many and, for expanded clones, a class.

D: TRBD1
J: TRBJ1-2
V: TRBV24-1
size: .
DNA: TGTGCCACCAGCCCTGGACAGGCCTATGGCTACACCTTC
CDR3: CATSPGQAYGYTF

D: TRBD1
J: TRBJ1-4
V: TRBV6-4
size: .
DNA: TGTGCCAGCAGTGGAAGACCCGCCCGGGACAGGGTAAGAGAAAAACTGTTTTTT
CDR3: CASSGRPARDRVREKLFF

D: .
J: TRBJ2-3
V: TRBV12-3/TRBV12-4
size: .
DNA: TGTGCCAGCAGCCCCCCCCTCACAGATACGCAGTATTTT
CDR3: CASSPPLTDTQYF

D: TRBD1
J: TRBJ1-2
V: TRBV19
size: .
DNA: TGTGCCAGTAGTACCGACAGGGGGAGGTATGGCTACACCTTC
CDR3: CASSTDRGRYGYTF

D: .
J: TRBJ2-5
V: TRBV18
size: once
DNA: TGTGCCAGCTCAGTGGGCTTGGAGACCCAGTACTTC
CDR3: CASSVGLETQYF

D: .
J: TRBJ2-4
V: TRBV11-2
size: .
DNA: TGTGCCAGCAGCCCTAGCCGGGGGGCGGTAGCCAAAAACATTCAGTACTTC
CDR3: CASSPSRGAVAKNIQYF

D: .
J: TRBJ1-4
V: TRBV5-1
size: .
DNA: TGCGCCAGCAGCTTGGCCGGGGGGGCAAATAATGAAAAACTGTTTTTT
CDR3: CASSLAGGANNEKLFF

D: TRBD1
J: TRBJ1-5
V: TRBV9
size: .
DNA: TGTGCCAGCAGCCCGGACGAGGGGGCGTATCAGCCCCAGCATTTT
CDR3: CASSPDEGAYQPQHF

D: TRBD2
J: TRBJ2-5
V: TRBV2
size: .
DNA: TGTGCCAGCAAAGCGGAGCGGGGGGGACAAGAGACCCAGTACTTC
CDR3: CASKAERGGQETQYF

D: .
J: TRBJ1-1
V: TRBV18
size: .
DNA: TGTGCCAGCTCAGCTCAGGGCTACACTGAAGCTTTCTTT
CDR3: CASSAQGYTEAFF

D: .
J: TRBJ1-3
V: TRBV19
size: .
DNA: TGTGCCAGTAGTATAGCGGACAACTCTGGAAACACCATATATTTT
CDR3: CASSIADNSGNTIYF